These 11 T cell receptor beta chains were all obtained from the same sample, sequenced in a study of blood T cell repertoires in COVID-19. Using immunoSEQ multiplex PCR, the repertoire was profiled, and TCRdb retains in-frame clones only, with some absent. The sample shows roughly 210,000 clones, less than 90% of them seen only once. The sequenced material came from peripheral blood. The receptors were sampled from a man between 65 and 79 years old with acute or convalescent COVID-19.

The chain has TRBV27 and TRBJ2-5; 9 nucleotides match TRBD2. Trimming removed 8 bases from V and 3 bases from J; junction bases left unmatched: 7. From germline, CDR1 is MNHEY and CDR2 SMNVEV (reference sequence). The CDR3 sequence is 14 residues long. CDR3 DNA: TGTGCCAGCCGTCTAGCGGGGTGGGAAGAGACCCAGTACTTC. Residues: CASRLAGWEETQYF.

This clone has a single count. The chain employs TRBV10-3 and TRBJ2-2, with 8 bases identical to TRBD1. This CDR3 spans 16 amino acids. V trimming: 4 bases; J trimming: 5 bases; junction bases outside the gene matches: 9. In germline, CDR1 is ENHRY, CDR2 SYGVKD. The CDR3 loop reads CAISAYDRGDTGELFF. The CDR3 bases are TGTGCCATCAGTGCCTATGACAGGGGAGATACCGGGGAGCTGTTTTTT.

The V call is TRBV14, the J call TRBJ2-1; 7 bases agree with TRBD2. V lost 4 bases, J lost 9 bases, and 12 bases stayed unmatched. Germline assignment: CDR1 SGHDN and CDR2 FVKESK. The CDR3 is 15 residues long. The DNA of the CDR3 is TGTGCCAGCAGCCCCCTGGGCGGGAGCAGTAGTGAGCAGTTCTTC. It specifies CASSPLGGSSSEQFF.

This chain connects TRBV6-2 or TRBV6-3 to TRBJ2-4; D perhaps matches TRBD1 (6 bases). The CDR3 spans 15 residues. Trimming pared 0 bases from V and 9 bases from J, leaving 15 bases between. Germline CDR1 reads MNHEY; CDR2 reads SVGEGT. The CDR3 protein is CASSYSQGMSSIQYF. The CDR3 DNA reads TGTGCCAGCAGTTACTCTCAGGGGATGTCAAGCATTCAGTACTTC.

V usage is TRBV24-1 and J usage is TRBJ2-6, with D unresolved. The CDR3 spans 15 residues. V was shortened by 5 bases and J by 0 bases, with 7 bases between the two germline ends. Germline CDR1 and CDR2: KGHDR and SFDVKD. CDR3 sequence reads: CATSGLNSGANVLTF. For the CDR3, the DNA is TGTGCCACCAGTGGGCTGAACTCTGGGGCCAACGTCCTGACTTTC.

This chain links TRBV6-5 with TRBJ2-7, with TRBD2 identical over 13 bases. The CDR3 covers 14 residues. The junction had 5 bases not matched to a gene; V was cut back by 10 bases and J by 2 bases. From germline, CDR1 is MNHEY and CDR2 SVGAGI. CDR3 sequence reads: CATTGLAGAYEQYF. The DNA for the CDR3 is TGTGCCACGACCGGACTAGCGGGAGCCTACGAGCAGTACTTC.

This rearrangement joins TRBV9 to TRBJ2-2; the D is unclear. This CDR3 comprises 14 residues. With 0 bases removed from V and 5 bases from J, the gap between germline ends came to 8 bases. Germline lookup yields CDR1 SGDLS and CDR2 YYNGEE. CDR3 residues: CASSVGGDTGELFF. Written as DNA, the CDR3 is TGTGCCAGCAGCGTAGGAGGAGATACCGGGGAGCTGTTTTTT.

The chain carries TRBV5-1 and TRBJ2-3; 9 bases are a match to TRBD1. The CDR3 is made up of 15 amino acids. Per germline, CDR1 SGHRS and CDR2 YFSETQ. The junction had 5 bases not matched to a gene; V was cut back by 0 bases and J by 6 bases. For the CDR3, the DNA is TGCGCCAGCAGCTTGGGGACAGGGGATTTTGATACGCAGTATTTT. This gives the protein CASSLGTGDFDTQYF. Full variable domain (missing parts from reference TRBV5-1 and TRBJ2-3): KAGVTQTPRYLIKTRGQQVTLSCSPISGHRSVSWYQQTPGQGLQFLFEYFSETQRNKGNFPGRFSGRQFSNSRSEMNVSTLELGDSALYLCASSLGTGDFDTQYFGPGTRLTVL.

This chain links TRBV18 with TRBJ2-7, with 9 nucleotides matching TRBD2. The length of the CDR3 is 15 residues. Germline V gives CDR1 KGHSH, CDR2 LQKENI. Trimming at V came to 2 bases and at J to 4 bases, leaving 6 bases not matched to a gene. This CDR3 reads CASSPGLAGWYEQYF. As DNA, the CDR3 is TGTGCCAGCTCACCAGGTCTAGCGGGATGGTACGAGCAGTACTTC.

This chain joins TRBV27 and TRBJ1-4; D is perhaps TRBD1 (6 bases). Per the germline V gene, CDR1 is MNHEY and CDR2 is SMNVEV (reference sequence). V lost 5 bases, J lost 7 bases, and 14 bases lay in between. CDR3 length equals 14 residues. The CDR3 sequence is CASSKGGASEKLFF. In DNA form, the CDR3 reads TGTGCCAGCAGTAAAGGGGGGGCGAGTGAAAAACTGTTTTTT. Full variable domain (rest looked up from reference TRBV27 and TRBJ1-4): EAQVTQNPRYLITVTGKKLTVTCSQNMNHEYMSWYRQDPGLGLRQIYYSMNVEVTDKGDVPEGYKVSRKEKRNFPLILESPSPNQTSLYFCASSKGGASEKLFFGSGTQLSVL.

The CDR3 bases are TGTGCCAGCAGTCTCGCCGGGGGGCTTAACTATGGCTACACCTTC. As protein: CASSLAGGLNYGYTF. The chain combines TRBV6-5 with TRBJ1-2; D possibly corresponds to TRBD1 (6 bases). Germline CDR1 MNHEY, CDR2 SVGAGI. The CDR3 spans 15 residues. Trimming took off 5 bases at V and 1 base at J, with 14 bases between the two ends.